The following is a TCR beta chain sequence with its context. Germline assignment: CDR1 MDHEN and CDR2 SYDVKM. CDR3 length: 14 residues. V was pared by 7 bases and J by 3 bases, with 5 bases of the junction left unmatched. Method: immunoSEQ multiplex PCR; TCRdb's copy keeps in-frame clones and lacks some. Of about 170,000 clones in the sample, approximately 91% were seen once. This record comes from a study of blood T cell repertoires in COVID-19. Sequencing used peripheral blood. The chain links TRBV28 to TRBJ1-2; TRBD1 matches 10 bases. The clonotype was recovered from a man between 18 and 35 years old with COVID-19, enrolled during active disease. DNA of the CDR3: TGTGCCAGCACCGGACAGGGGGGTGACTATGGCTACACCTTC. Protein: CASTGQGGDYGYTF.